A selection of T cell receptor beta chains follows, all from one sample in a study of CD8+CD57+ T cells in acquired aplastic anemia. TCRdb fed the reads into MiXCR, producing one record per CDR3 protein. The table shows about 180,000 distinct CDR3 sequences, with almost 50% occurring only once. The source material was sorted CD4+, CD8+, or CD8+CD57+ T cells (not recorded which) from PBMCs. The source is a human donor with aplastic anemia. The CDR3 runs from the conserved cysteine through the conserved F or W. Each record gives: clone size, CDR3 length, V gene, D gene, J gene, CDR3 DNA, CDR3 protein. The D gene is left open where the match is weak. Clone size is stated in some rows and not others, as once, few, many or a class when expanded.

>-|14|TRBV15|-|TRBJ2-3
TGTGCCACCAGCTGGGGACCTCGGAAAGATACGCAGTATTTT
CATSWGPRKDTQYF
>many|15|TRBV19|-|TRBJ2-6
TGTGCCAGTAATAAAGGGTCCTTTGGGGCCAACGTCCTGACTTTC
CASNKGSFGANVLTF
>-|15|TRBV12-3/TRBV12-4|-|TRBJ2-5
TGTGCCAGCGGTTTCAGGCAGGGCGGTCAAGAGACCCAGTACTTC
CASGFRQGGQETQYF
>many|13|TRBV20-1|-|TRBJ2-7
TGCAGTGCCCGAGAGGGGGGGCGGGGCGAGCAGTACTTC
CSAREGGRGEQYF
>many|14|TRBV30|TRBD1|TRBJ2-7
TGTGCCTGGAGGAACAGGGGGTATGGCGACGAGCAGTACTTC
CAWRNRGYGDEQYF
>once|15|TRBV4-3|TRBD2|TRBJ2-7
TGCGCCAGCAGCCAAGGACTGCGGGGGGACTACGAGCAGTACTTC
CASSQGLRGDYEQYF
>many|12|TRBV7-9|-|TRBJ1-2
TGTGCCAGCAGCTTAGCGACCCCCGCATACACCTTC
CASSLATPAYTF
>many|13|TRBV12-3/TRBV12-4|-|TRBJ1-1
TGTGCCAGCAGTTCCCCCGGGAAGCCTGAAGCTTTCTTT
CASSSPGKPEAFF
>-|13|TRBV7-3|-|TRBJ1-1
TGTGCCAGCAGCTACGACCGGAACACTGAAGCTTTCTTT
CASSYDRNTEAFF
>-|14|TRBV5-1|-|TRBJ2-7
TGCGCCAGCAGGCCGGACGGAGCCTCCTACGAGCAGTACTTC
CASRPDGASYEQYF
>many|17|TRBV25-1|TRBD1|TRBJ2-5
TGTGCCAGCAGTGATGCCCTTCCGGGACAGGGGTGGAAGACCCAGTACTTC
CASSDALPGQGWKTQYF
>once|11|TRBV6-5|TRBD1|TRBJ2-5
TGTGCCAGCAGTTACTCAGGGACAGTACATTTC
CASSYSGTVHF
>-|13|TRBV5-1|-|TRBJ2-7
TGCGCCAGCAGCTTTGACAGGACCTACGAGCAGTACTTC
CASSFDRTYEQYF